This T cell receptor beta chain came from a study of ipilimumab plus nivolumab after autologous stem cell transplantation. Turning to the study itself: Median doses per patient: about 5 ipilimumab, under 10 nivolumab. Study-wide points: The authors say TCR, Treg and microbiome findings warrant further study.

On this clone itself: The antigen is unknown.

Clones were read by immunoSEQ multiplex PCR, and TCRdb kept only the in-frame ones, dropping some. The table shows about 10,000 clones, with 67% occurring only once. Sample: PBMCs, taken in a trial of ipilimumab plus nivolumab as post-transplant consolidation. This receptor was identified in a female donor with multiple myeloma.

This CDR3 reads CASSIAGFGTYEQYF. In DNA, the CDR3 is TGTGCCAGTAGTATAGCGGGCTTTGGGACCTACGAGCAGTACTTC. The chain uses TRBV19 and TRBJ2-7; no firm D call. The V end was cut by 1 base, the J end by 2 bases, with 12 bases between. CDR1 is LNHDA, CDR2 SQIVND, per germline (reference sequence). CDR3 length equals 15 residues.